This note documents a single T cell receptor (beta chain) sequence. This specimen belongs to a study of T cell responses to AZD1222 COVID-19 vaccine. TCRdb's table, derived via immunoSEQ multiplex PCR, lists solely in-frame clones and lacks some. The repertoire consists of under 140,000 clones, with about 94% occurring once and the leading ten covering 2.9%. Germline loops: CDR1 KGHSH, CDR2 LQKENI. J was trimmed by 2 bases and V by 1 base; bases with no gene match: 12. This CDR3 comprises 19 residues. This chain links TRBV18 with TRBJ2-5; TRBD2 agrees at 11 bases. This TCR derives from an adult who received the AZD1222 COVID-19 vaccine. Specimen: peripheral blood, collected 28 days after the second AZD1222 dose. CDR3 protein: CASSPRRMGLAALQETQYF. In nucleotides, the CDR3 is TGTGCCAGCTCACCACGAAGAATGGGACTAGCGGCATTACAAGAGACCCAGTACTTC.